This TCR beta chain came from a study of spatial heterogeneity in lung cancer. In the study overall: In the raw reads, each unique TCR and UMI combination was present more than ten times on average.

Carried by each TCR cDNA molecule was a unique molecular identifier. Each CDR3 protein is one row after TCRdb ran MiXCR on the 5' RACE reads. Of around 87,000 distinct CDR3 sequences in the sample, about an eighth were seen once. Sample time point: sample taken at primary tumor resection. The study sequenced unsorted whole RNA from tumor, nontumor lung or frozen PBMC. The 60 to 80 donors had untreated early-stage non-small cell lung cancer. V gave up 6 bases and J gave up 1 base, with 14 bases separating them. This CDR3 has 15 residues. CDR1 is MDHEN, CDR2 SYDVKM, per germline. The clonotype originates from a male donor with early-stage non-small cell lung cancer. The chain carries TRBV28 and TRBJ2-3, with D perhaps TRBD1 or TRBD2 (5 bases each). Specimen: PBMCs, collected at surgery. CDR3 loop: CASSTPGRRTDTQYF. CDR3 DNA sequence: TGTGCCAGCAGCACACCGGGACGGCGCACAGATACGCAGTATTTT. Full variable domain (rest looked up from reference TRBV28 and TRBJ2-3): DVKVTQSSRYLVKRTGEKVFLECVQDMDHENMFWYRQDPGLGLRLIYFSYDVKMKEKGDIPEGYSVSREKKERFSLILESASTNQTSMYLCASSTPGRRTDTQYFGPGTRLTVL.